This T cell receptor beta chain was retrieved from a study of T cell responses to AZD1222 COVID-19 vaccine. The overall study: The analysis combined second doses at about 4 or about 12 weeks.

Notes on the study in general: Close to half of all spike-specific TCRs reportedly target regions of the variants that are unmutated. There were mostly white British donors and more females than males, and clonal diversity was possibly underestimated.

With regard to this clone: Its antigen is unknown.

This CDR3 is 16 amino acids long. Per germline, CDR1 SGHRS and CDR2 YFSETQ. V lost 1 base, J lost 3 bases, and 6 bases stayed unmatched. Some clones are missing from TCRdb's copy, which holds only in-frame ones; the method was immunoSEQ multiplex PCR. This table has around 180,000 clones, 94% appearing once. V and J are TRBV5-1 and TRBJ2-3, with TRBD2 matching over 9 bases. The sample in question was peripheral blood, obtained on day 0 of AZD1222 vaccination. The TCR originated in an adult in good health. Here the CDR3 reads CASSLFGGRATDTQYF. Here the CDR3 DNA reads TGCGCCAGCAGCTTGTTTGGCGGGAGGGCTACAGATACGCAGTATTTT.